The 11 T cell receptor beta chains below all came from one sample that was sequenced in a study of molecular identifiers for immune sequencing clone quantification. Via MiXCR, TCRdb re-called the PCR reads, giving one row per CDR3 protein. The sample includes about 40,000 distinct CDR3 sequences, 24% of them seen just once. Sequencing was carried out using naive CD8+ T cells from blood, with Jurkat cell RNA spiked in. Noted subset: FACS-sorted CD8+CD4-CCR7+CD45RA+ naive T cells. The receptors derive from a human donor in good health. Some libraries in this study had Jurkat cell RNA spiked in.

With respect to this clonotype: A much larger clone differs by one base, so this may be a read error. Since the CDR3 does not end with the conserved phenylalanine or tryptophan, this likely comes from a read error. As DNA, the CDR3 is TGTGCCAGCTCGGAGGGCAATGAGCAGTTCCTC. The encoded protein is CASSEGNEQFL. The genes are TRBV12-3 or TRBV12-4 and TRBJ2-1, with D possibly matching TRBD2 (6 bases). This CDR3 comprises 11 residues. The V end was cut by 8 bases, the J end by 6 bases, with 8 bases between.

The rearrangement joins TRBV6-5 to TRBJ2-1; the D gene is possibly TRBD2 (6 bases). Germline values: CDR1 MNHEY, CDR2 SVGAGI. The V and J ends lost 6 bases and 0 bases respectively, with 15 bases between them. The CDR3 spans 16 residues. CDR3 loop: CASRLSGRSSYNEQFF. The CDR3 DNA reads TGTGCCAGCAGACTAAGCGGGCGGAGCTCCTACAATGAGCAGTTCTTC.

This clonotype occurred many times. The chain employs TRBV5-6 and TRBJ2-3, with 7 bases that match TRBD1. After removal of 5 bases from V and 3 bases from J, the junction contained 9 bases not matched to a gene. Germline V gene lookup returns CDR1 SGHDT and CDR2 YYEEEE. The CDR3 length is 15 residues. The CDR3 spells CASRITGEGTDTQYF. The CDR3 nucleotides read TGTGCCAGCAGGATTACAGGGGAAGGAACAGATACGCAGTATTTT.

A word on this clonotype: Compared with germline, one end of the junction differs, possibly owing to a read error. The V gene is TRBV11-1, the J gene TRBJ1-1; 9 nucleotides agree with TRBD1. The CDR3 totals 15 residues. CDR1 and CDR2 from the germline V gene are SGHAT and FQDESV (reference sequence). This chain's CDR3 is CASSGQGQGWTEASF. Here the CDR3 DNA reads TGTGCCAGCAGCGGACAGGGACAGGGTTGGACTGAAGCTTCCTTT.

Details on this clonotype: Just one base apart from a much larger clone, this may be a read error. This sequence joins TRBV11-2 and TRBJ2-3, with 7 nucleotides matching TRBD1. Germline assignment: CDR1 SGHAT and CDR2 FQNNGV. This CDR3 comprises 15 residues. As DNA, the CDR3 is TGTGCCAGCAGCTCCGACAGGGTAGGCGCAGATACGCAGTGTTTT. This translates into CASSSDRVGADTQCF.

This clonotype was recorded at least ten times. The rearrangement links TRBV6-5 to TRBJ2-7; D remains ambiguous. Germline V CDR1 and CDR2: MNHEY, SVGAGI. This CDR3 spans 13 amino acids. Trimming took off 5 bases at V and 4 bases at J, with 12 bases between the two ends. CDR3 DNA sequence: TGTGCCAGCAGTCCCTCCTCTTGGTACGAGCAGTACTTC. This sequence encodes CASSPSSWYEQYF.

This clonotype was observed at least ten times. V gene TRBV20-1 combines with J gene TRBJ2-7; D ambiguous. The germline V and J ends were trimmed by 0 bases and 0 bases, with 15 bases remaining between them. CDR1 is DFQATT, CDR2 SNEGSKA, per germline (reference sequence). The CDR3 loop spans 16 amino acids. CDR3 DNA sequence: TGCAGTGCTAGAGACTTGCACTATCAGAGCTCCTACGAGCAGTACTTC. As protein: CSARDLHYQSSYEQYF.

This clonotype was counted only a few times. The chain couples TRBV7-2 to TRBJ2-1; TRBD2 is a possible D gene (6 bases). The CDR3 has 15 residues. The germline CDR1 and CDR2 sequences are SGHTA and FQGNSA. The V end lost 2 bases, the J end lost 3 bases, and 11 bases lay between the germline ends. The CDR3 DNA is TGTGCCAGCAGCTTAAGCGGGCCCTTCTACAATGAGCAGTTCTTC. Residues: CASSLSGPFYNEQFF.

In the case of this clonotype: This may arise from a read error, as a much more abundant clone is one base away. The genes are TRBV20-1 and TRBJ2-1, with 10 bases fitting TRBD2. This CDR3 region has 18 residues. CDR1 and CDR2 from the germline V gene are DFQATT and SNEGSKA (reference sequence). DNA of the CDR3: TGCAGTGCTAGAACTAGAAGCGGGAGGGTCCAGCCCTACGATGAGCAGTTCTTC. It specifies CSARTRSGRVQPYDEQFF.

Comments on this clonotype: One junction end disagrees with the germline gene, perhaps due to a read error. V gene TRBV28 combines with J gene TRBJ1-5, with D unresolved. The CDR3 consists of 15 residues. CDR1 is MDHEN and CDR2 is SYDVKM in the germline V gene. The CDR3 here is CARSSRQASNQPPHF. As DNA, the CDR3 is TGTGCCCGCAGTTCCCGCCAGGCGTCCAATCAGCCCCCGCATTTT.

The V and J genes are TRBV5-1 and TRBJ2-3; 13 nucleotides line up with TRBD2. The CDR3 runs 16 residues. After removal of 4 bases from V and 2 bases from J, the junction contained 4 bases not matched to a gene. Looked up from germline, CDR1 is SGHRS and CDR2 is YFSETQ. The CDR3 DNA sequence: TGCGCCAGCAGCATGACTAGCGGGGGGACCACAGATACGCAGTATTTT. Translated, it gives CASSMTSGGTTDTQYF.